The 9 T cell receptor beta chains below all came from one sample that was sequenced in a study of cytomegalovirus exposure and HLA in healthy donors. The PCR was carried out with 60 Vbeta primers and 13 Jbeta primers. TCRdb's table, derived via immunoSEQ multiplex PCR, lists solely in-frame clones and lacks some. The sample consists of 100,000 to 120,000 clones, about 90% of them appearing once. Sequenced: PBMCs. All receptors come from a middle-aged man in good health and CMV-seronegative.

The chain is built from TRBV2 and TRBJ1-2; weak D call: TRBD1 (6 bases). The CDR3 spans 13 residues. V was clipped by 9 bases and J by 4 bases, with 15 bases between them. The V gene's germline CDR1 is SNHLY and CDR2 FYNNEI. CDR3 sequence reads: CARGAPTTYGYTF. CDR3 coding DNA: TGTGCCAGGGGGGCCCCAACTACCTATGGCTACACCTTC.

This clone was counted only a few times. The chain employs TRBV6-6 and TRBJ1-5; no firm D call. Per germline, CDR1 MNHNY and CDR2 SVGAGI (reference sequence). There are 13 residues in the CDR3. V lost 5 bases and J lost 0, with 5 bases in between. The CDR3 sequence is CASSINSNQPQHF. In DNA, the CDR3 is TGTGCCAGCAGTATAAATAGCAATCAGCCCCAGCATTTT.

The chain recombines TRBV7-6 with TRBJ2-7; 9 nucleotides align to TRBD2. Germline V lookup: CDR1 SGHVS, CDR2 FNYEAQ. V dropped 1 base and J dropped 6; count of bases not matched to a gene: 10. The CDR3 extends over 16 amino acids. The CDR3: CASSLGGLAAKGEQYF. The CDR3 DNA follows: TGTGCCAGCAGCTTAGGGGGACTAGCAGCTAAGGGCGAGCAGTACTTC.

The chain recombines TRBV10-1 with TRBJ2-2; weak D call: TRBD2 (5 bases). This CDR3 spans 15 amino acids. Germline lookup yields CDR1 WNHNN and CDR2 SYGVQD (reference sequence). V shed 2 bases and J shed 4 bases, with 11 bases lying between them. CDR3 nucleotide sequence: TGCGCCAGCAGTGAGCCCTCCGCGGGCACCGGGGAGCTGTTTTTT. As protein: CASSEPSAGTGELFF.

The gene calls are TRBV19 and TRBJ2-7; 7 nucleotides match TRBD1. This CDR3 is 13 amino acids long. Germline CDR1 LNHDA, CDR2 SQIVND (reference sequence). V was clipped by 9 bases and J by 6 bases; unmatched bases: 11. Here the CDR3 DNA reads TGTGCCAGCAAAGGGGGCCCACGTGGCGAGCAGTACTTC. This translates into CASKGGPRGEQYF.

This chain connects TRBV6-4 to TRBJ1-6; D ambiguous. Germline CDR1 reads MRHNA; CDR2 reads SNTAGT. The CDR3 has 14 residues. Deletions cut 8 bases from V and 9 bases from J, with 17 bases between. The CDR3 DNA follows: TGTGCCAGCTCTACGAGTGGTCTGCGTTCACCCCTCCACTTT. Protein product: CASSTSGLRSPLHF.

This clone was seen a few times. The chain has TRBV28 and TRBJ1-2; D uncertain. V was cut by 5 bases and J by 2 bases, with 9 bases left in between. The length of the CDR3 is 13 residues. In germline, CDR1 is MDHEN, CDR2 SYDVKM. The CDR3 nucleotides are TGTGCCAGCAGTCCGGAGTCGAACTATGGCTACACCTTC. Translated: CASSPESNYGYTF.

This clone was picked up a small number of times. The chain joins TRBV6-1 to TRBJ2-5; 12 bases fit TRBD2. Germline V gene sequence: CDR1 MNHNS, CDR2 SASEGT. The CDR3 runs to 15 residues. J was trimmed by 5 bases and V by 6 bases; bases with no gene match: 7. The DNA for the CDR3 is TGTGCCAGCAGGGTACTAGCGGGGGGCCCGGAGACCCAGTACTTC. Its translation is CASRVLAGGPETQYF.

This clone was recorded a few times. The chain employs TRBV11-2 and TRBJ1-2; D not certain. Trimming took off 7 bases at V and 3 bases at J, with 15 bases between the two ends. The CDR3 is 14 amino acids. Germline V gives CDR1 SGHAT, CDR2 FQNNGV. CDR3 nucleotides: TGTGCCAGCACCCATTACCGTACAGACTATGGCTACACCTTC. It translates to CASTHYRTDYGYTF. Combining the CDR3 with reference TRBV11-2 and TRBJ1-2 gives the whole variable domain EAGVAQSPRYKIIEKRQSVAFWCNPISGHATLYWYQQILGQGPKLLIQFQNNGVVDDSQLPKDRFSAERLKGVDSTLKIQPAKLEDSAVYLCASTHYRTDYGYTFGSGTRLTVV.